The sequence of this T cell receptor (beta chain) was determined in a study of blood T cell repertoires in COVID-19. Germline CDR1 and CDR2: LGHNA and YNFKEQ. The CDR3 sequence is 18 residues long. V gave up 1 base and J gave up 4 bases, with 20 bases separating them. Repertoires were generated with immunoSEQ multiplex PCR, while TCRdb's copy carries only in-frame clones and drops some. The table includes under 250,000 clones, about four fifths detected once. Many counts were recorded for this clone. This chain links TRBV4-2 with TRBJ1-5; D is perhaps TRBD1 (5 bases). The sequence was obtained from a man aged 60 to 75 who had recovered from COVID-19. Sequenced: PBMCs or T cells enriched from blood (not recorded which). CDR3 DNA: TGTGCCAGCAGCCAAGTGGGACTTTTGGGAGTGAAGAATCAGCCCCAGCATTTT. This sequence encodes CASSQVGLLGVKNQPQHF.